This is a list of T cell receptor beta chains from one sample in a study of control samples from healthy donors and cancer patients. Sequenced by immunoSEQ multiplex PCR; TCRdb stores in-frame clones only, minus some. The profile shows about 42,000 clones, approximately 82% of them singletons. Specimen: blood. The receptors shown here come from a man aged 55-75 years in good health. Each CDR3 is given with its conserved first and last residue. The D gene is left open where the match is weak. For some rows the clone size is stated as once, few or many, or as a class when expanded; others skip it.

clone_size,j_call,v_call,d_call,cdr3_aa,cdr3_nt
NA,TRBJ2-1,TRBV19,NA,CASSTGASVGEQFF,TGTGCCAGTAGTACGGGGGCCTCGGTAGGTGAGCAGTTCTTC
few,TRBJ1-1,TRBV6-1,NA,CASSEWVVRNTEAFF,TGTGCCAGCAGTGAATGGGTCGTTAGAAACACTGAAGCTTTCTTT
NA,TRBJ1-5,TRBV24-1,NA,CATSELGTQPQHF,TGTGCCACCAGTGAACTAGGGACTCAGCCCCAGCATTTT
NA,TRBJ1-2,TRBV12-3/TRBV12-4,NA,CASSGTEFYGYTF,TGTGCCAGCAGTGGGACGGAATTCTATGGCTACACCTTC
NA,TRBJ1-1,TRBV12-5,TRBD1,CASGLGDRRNTEAFF,TGTGCTAGTGGTTTGGGGGACAGAAGAAACACTGAAGCTTTCTTT
NA,TRBJ2-7,TRBV5-4,NA,CASSLDGQHTAYEQYF,TGTGCCAGCAGCTTGGATGGACAGCACACCGCCTACGAGCAGTACTTC
NA,TRBJ2-3,TRBV9,NA,CASSFGPILSTDTQYF,TGTGCCAGCAGCTTCGGACCAATCCTTAGCACAGATACGCAGTATTTT
NA,TRBJ1-3,TRBV3-1/TRBV3-2,NA,CASSQEGFRSGNTIYF,TGTGCCAGCAGCCAAGAAGGTTTTCGCTCTGGAAACACCATATATTTT
NA,TRBJ1-5,TRBV3-1/TRBV3-2,NA,CASSHQNQPQHF,TGTGCCAGCAGTCACCAGAATCAGCCCCAGCATTTT
once,TRBJ2-1,TRBV14,TRBD1,CASSPLQGQGYNEQFF,TGTGCCAGCAGCCCTCTTCAGGGACAGGGATACAATGAGCAGTTCTTC
NA,TRBJ2-7,TRBV28,TRBD1,CASSTNWGVVGTGYEQYF,TGTGCCAGCAGTACCAATTGGGGTGTCGTCGGGACAGGGTACGAGCAGTACTTC
NA,TRBJ2-7,TRBV19,TRBD1,CASRTAGTGYGEQYF,TGTGCCAGTAGGACTGCCGGGACAGGTTATGGCGAGCAGTACTTC
NA,TRBJ1-5,TRBV7-2,TRBD1,CASSMGQNSNQPQHF,TGTGCCAGCAGCATGGGACAGAATAGCAATCAGCCCCAGCATTTT
NA,TRBJ2-3,TRBV7-9,NA,CASSLDPSTDTQYF,TGTGCCAGCAGCTTAGACCCCAGCACAGATACGCAGTATTTT
NA,TRBJ2-5,TRBV2,TRBD2,CASRARTSGGDKTQYF,TGTGCCAGCAGAGCCCGGACTAGCGGGGGGGATAAGACCCAGTACTTC
NA,TRBJ1-6,TRBV27,NA,CASRYQYNSPLHF,TGTGCCAGCAGGTACCAATATAATTCACCCCTCCACTTT
NA,TRBJ2-3,TRBV5-4,NA,CASSPGARGSTDTQYF,TGTGCCAGCAGCCCTGGAGCCAGGGGTAGCACAGATACGCAGTATTTT
NA,TRBJ2-7,TRBV5-8,NA,CASRSGVRVHEQYF,TGTGCCAGCAGATCCGGGGTGAGAGTCCACGAGCAGTACTTC
NA,TRBJ1-2,TRBV27,TRBD1,CASSTRDRLNYGYTF,TGTGCCAGCTCAACCCGGGACAGGCTAAACTATGGCTACACCTTC
NA,TRBJ2-7,TRBV18,TRBD2,CASSRSGAREQYF,TGTGCCAGCTCCCGAAGCGGGGCGAGGGAGCAGTACTTC
NA,TRBJ1-1,TRBV5-5,NA,CASSLGEGTTEAFF,TGTGCCAGCAGCTTAGGTGAGGGGACCACTGAAGCTTTCTTT
once,TRBJ1-4,TRBV25-1,TRBD1,CASNHPGQGKLFF,TGTGCCAGTAACCATCCGGGACAGGGCAAACTGTTTTTT
NA,TRBJ2-7,TRBV6-6,TRBD2,CASSPRTSGSYEQYF,TGTGCCAGCAGTCCCCGGACTAGCGGCTCCTACGAGCAGTACTTC
NA,TRBJ1-5,TRBV28,NA,CASHRGFNQPQHF,TGTGCCAGCCACCGGGGATTCAATCAGCCCCAGCATTTT
NA,TRBJ2-5,TRBV5-1,NA,CASSPPRTKGTETQYF,TGCGCCAGCAGCCCCCCTCGGACCAAGGGGACTGAGACCCAGTACTTC
NA,TRBJ1-2,TRBV4-3,TRBD1,CASSPQDRKNYGYTF,TGCGCCAGCAGCCCCCAGGACAGGAAAAACTATGGCTACACCTTC
once,TRBJ2-3,TRBV7-2,TRBD1,CASSLGTGYTDTQYF,TGTGCCAGCAGCTTAGGGACAGGGTACACAGATACGCAGTATTTT
once,TRBJ2-7,TRBV25-1,TRBD1,CASIPDRAPWRYF,TGTGCCAGCATCCCGGACAGGGCCCCCTGGAGGTACTTC
NA,TRBJ1-4,TRBV6-1,NA,CASSEYPPRAARNEKLFF,TGTGCCAGCAGTGAATACCCCCCCCGGGCGGCTCGGAATGAAAAACTGTTTTTT
NA,TRBJ2-1,TRBV3-1/TRBV3-2,TRBD2,CASSLPGTILTNEQFF,TGTGCCAGCAGCCTACCCGGGACTATACTTACCAATGAGCAGTTCTTC